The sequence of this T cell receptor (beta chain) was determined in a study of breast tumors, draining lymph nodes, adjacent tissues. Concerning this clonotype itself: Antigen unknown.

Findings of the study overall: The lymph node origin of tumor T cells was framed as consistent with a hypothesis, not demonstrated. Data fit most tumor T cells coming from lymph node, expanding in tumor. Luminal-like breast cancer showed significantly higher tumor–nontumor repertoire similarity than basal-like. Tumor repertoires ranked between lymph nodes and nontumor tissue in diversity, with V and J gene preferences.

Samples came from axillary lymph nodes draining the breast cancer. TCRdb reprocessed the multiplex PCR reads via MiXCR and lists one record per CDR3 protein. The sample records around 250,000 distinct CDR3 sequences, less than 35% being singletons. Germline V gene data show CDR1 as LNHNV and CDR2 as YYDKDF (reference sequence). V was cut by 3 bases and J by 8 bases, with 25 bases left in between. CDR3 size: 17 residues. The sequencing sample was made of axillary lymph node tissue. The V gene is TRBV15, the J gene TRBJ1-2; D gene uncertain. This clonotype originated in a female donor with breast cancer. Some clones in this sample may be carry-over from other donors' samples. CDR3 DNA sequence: TGTGCCACCAGCAGCTTAATGGCGGACCCGTCGATACAGGGCTACACCTTC. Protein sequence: CATSSLMADPSIQGYTF.